Following are 14 T cell receptor beta chains from one sample sequenced in a study of beta chain features in type 1 diabetes. As every portion of the isolated RNA was reverse transcribed, the sequencing read expressed TCRB transcripts. The method was immunoSEQ multiplex PCR; TCRdb's version includes in-frame clones alone and lacks a portion of them. The sample lists about 47,000 clones, approximately 40% occurring once. Study-level points and caveats: Type 1 diabetes patients had moderately but significantly shorter TCRB CDR3s in all four CD4+ subsets.

Their antigens remain unidentified. The sequenced sample was stem cell memory CD4+ T cells from blood. These receptors were taken from a man aged 25 to 40 with type 1 diabetes.

The chain is built from TRBV11-1 and TRBJ2-7, with TRBD1 as a possible D gene (6 bases). Trimming pared 4 bases from V and 0 bases from J, leaving 16 bases between. CDR3 size: 16 residues. Germline V gene data show CDR1 as SGHAT and CDR2 as FQDESV (reference sequence). As DNA, the CDR3 is TGTGCCAGCAGCTCTACCGGGACACGACCCTCCTACGAGCAGTACTTC. It encodes CASSSTGTRPSYEQYF. The complete variable domain, with remaining parts taken from reference TRBV11-1 and TRBJ2-7, reads EAEVAQSPRYKITEKSQAVAFWCDPISGHATLYWYRQILGQGPELLVQFQDESVVDDSQLPKDRFSAERLKGVDSTLKIQPAELGDSAMYLCASSSTGTRPSYEQYFGPGTRLTVT.

The chain couples TRBV9 to TRBJ2-6; TRBD2 might be the D (5 bases). Germline assignment: CDR1 SGDLS and CDR2 YYNGEE. Trimming removed 4 bases from V and 4 bases from J, with 9 bases in between. The CDR3 contains 14 residues. The CDR3 loop reads CASSTRAGANVLTF. As DNA, the CDR3 is TGTGCCAGCAGCACGAGGGCCGGGGCCAACGTCCTGACTTTC.

The rearrangement uses TRBV12-2 and TRBJ2-1; the DNA was not used to check the table's D call, TRBD2. TRBV12-2 is a pseudogene segment. The CDR3 consists of 15 residues. CDR3 in DNA: TGTGCAAGTCGCTCCCCCGAGACTAGCTACAATGAGCAGTTCTTC. This sequence encodes CASRSPETSYNEQFF.

The table lists this clone with a few counts. The V call is TRBV11-2, the J call TRBJ2-7; 9 bases agree with TRBD2. The V gene's germline CDR1 is SGHAT and CDR2 FQNNGV. J gave up 4 bases and V 6 bases, and 13 bases lay outside the gene matches. The CDR3 spans 16 residues. The chain's CDR3 is CASRREASGTSYEQYF. Written as DNA, the CDR3 is TGTGCCAGCAGACGAGAGGCTAGCGGGACGAGTTACGAGCAGTACTTC.

The rearrangement uses TRBV5-1 and TRBJ2-7, with 8 positions matching TRBD1. CDR3 length: 14 amino acids. Germline trimming cut 4 bases from V and 3 bases from J; bases unmatched to any gene: 6. CDR1 and CDR2 from the germline V gene are SGHRS and YFSETQ. DNA of the CDR3: TGCGCCAGCAGCCGAGGACAGGGTGGCTACGAGCAGTACTTC. Translation gives CASSRGQGGYEQYF.

For the CDR3, the DNA is TGTGCCAGCAGACTACTTCCGGGATCCGAAGCTTTCTTT. Its protein is CASRLLPGSEAFF. This chain joins TRBV2 and TRBJ1-1, with unresolved D. The germline V and J ends were trimmed by 6 bases and 8 bases, with 16 bases remaining between them. The length of the CDR3 is 13 residues. Germline V gives CDR1 SNHLY, CDR2 FYNNEI. Variable domain in full (rest from reference TRBV2 and TRBJ1-1): EPEVTQTPSHQVTQMGQEVILRCVPISNHLYFYWYRQILGQKVEFLVSFYNNEISEKSEIFDDQFSVERPDGSNFTLKIRSTKLEDSAMYFCASRLLPGSEAFFGQGTRLTVV.

A few counts support this clone. This chain uses TRBV6-5 with TRBJ2-7, with D possibly being TRBD2 (6 bases). This CDR3 region has 14 residues. Trimming left V 8 bases short and J 6 bases short, with 20 bases between. CDR1 and CDR2 from the germline V gene are MNHEY and SVGAGI. DNA for the CDR3: TGTGCCAGCGGGGTGCCTGGAGGGATCCCCGAGCAGTACTTC. It yields the protein CASGVPGGIPEQYF.

This chain connects TRBV27 to TRBJ2-5; 8 nucleotides match TRBD1. V dropped 7 bases and J dropped 5; count of bases not matched to a gene: 6. Per germline, CDR1 MNHEY and CDR2 SMNVEV (reference sequence). The CDR3 consists of 13 residues. CDR3 amino acids: CASKETGAETQYF. DNA for the CDR3: TGTGCCAGCAAGGAGACAGGGGCTGAGACCCAGTACTTC.

The count of this clone is one. This chain connects TRBV6-5 to TRBJ2-1, with 9 bases that match TRBD2. The V segment lost 6 bases and the J segment 6 bases; nucleotides outside the gene matches: 9. Germline values: CDR1 MNHEY, CDR2 SVGAGI. The CDR3 runs 15 residues. In DNA form, the CDR3 reads TGTGCCAGCAGGTCTTGGGCTAGCGGGACCAATGAGCAGTTCTTC. Translating it yields CASRSWASGTNEQFF.

This clone appeared a single time. V usage is TRBV7-2 and J usage is TRBJ1-3; D is ambiguous. The CDR3 extends over 14 amino acids. The V end lost 5 bases, the J end lost 0 bases, and 8 bases lay between the germline ends. Germline V gives CDR1 SGHTA, CDR2 FQGNSA. In DNA form, the CDR3 reads TGTGCCAGCAGCCCAACGGGCTCTGGAAACACCATATATTTT. Its protein product is CASSPTGSGNTIYF.

The genes are TRBV5-1 and TRBJ2-5, with 11 bases aligning to TRBD1. Germline V gene data show CDR1 as SGHRS and CDR2 as YFSETQ. CDR3 size: 14 residues. Trimming cost V 3 bases and J 5 bases; bases outside gene matches: 3. CDR3 region: CASSWGTGGETQYF. Here the CDR3 DNA reads TGCGCCAGCAGCTGGGGGACAGGGGGTGAGACCCAGTACTTC. Full variable domain (rest looked up from reference TRBV5-1 and TRBJ2-5): KAGVTQTPRYLIKTRGQQVTLSCSPISGHRSVSWYQQTPGQGLQFLFEYFSETQRNKGNFPGRFSGRQFSNSRSEMNVSTLELGDSALYLCASSWGTGGETQYFGPGTRLLVL.

This clone was observed a single time. The genes are TRBV7-2 and TRBJ2-7, with D unresolved. The CDR3 consists of 15 residues. From germline, CDR1 is SGHTA and CDR2 FQGNSA. V was pared by 0 bases and J by 4 bases, with 13 bases between. CDR3 nucleotide sequence: TGTGCCAGCAGCTTAGCGACAAGTCCAGGTTACGAGCAGTACTTC. Its translation is CASSLATSPGYEQYF.

This rearrangement joins TRBV7-6 to TRBJ1-1; no clear D. Per the germline V gene, CDR1 is SGHVS and CDR2 is FNYEAQ. This CDR3 comprises 17 residues. Deletions cut 0 bases from V and 1 base from J, with 15 bases between. The CDR3 reads CASSLAPGITANTEAFF. Written as DNA, the CDR3 is TGTGCCAGCAGCTTAGCGCCGGGAATCACAGCGAACACTGAAGCTTTCTTT.

A single count supports this clone. This chain's CDR3 is CASSLGDLNTEAFF. CDR3 bases: TGCGCCAGCAGCTTGGGGGACTTGAACACTGAAGCTTTCTTT. This chain joins TRBV5-1 and TRBJ1-1, with a possible D match to TRBD1 (5 bases). Per the germline V gene, CDR1 is SGHRS and CDR2 is YFSETQ. The CDR3 is 14 amino acids. V lost 0 bases and J 0 bases, leaving 6 bases between the germline ends.